The T cell receptor (beta chain) under discussion was sequenced for a study of blood T cell repertoires in COVID-19. Clones were read by immunoSEQ multiplex PCR, and TCRdb kept only the in-frame ones, dropping some. The sample includes under 450,000 clones, 88% of them seen just once. Germline V gene lookup returns CDR1 MNHEY and CDR2 SVGAGI. The CDR3 runs to 12 residues. J was trimmed by 4 bases and V by 6 bases; bases with no gene match: 1. The TCR comes from a woman between 50 and 59 years old with COVID-19, enrolled during active disease. V usage is TRBV6-5 and J usage is TRBJ1-1; 8 bases line up with TRBD1. The sample consisted of peripheral blood. The CDR3 sequence is CASRGTGTEAFF. CDR3 sequence (DNA): TGTGCCAGCAGGGGGACAGGCACTGAAGCTTTCTTT.